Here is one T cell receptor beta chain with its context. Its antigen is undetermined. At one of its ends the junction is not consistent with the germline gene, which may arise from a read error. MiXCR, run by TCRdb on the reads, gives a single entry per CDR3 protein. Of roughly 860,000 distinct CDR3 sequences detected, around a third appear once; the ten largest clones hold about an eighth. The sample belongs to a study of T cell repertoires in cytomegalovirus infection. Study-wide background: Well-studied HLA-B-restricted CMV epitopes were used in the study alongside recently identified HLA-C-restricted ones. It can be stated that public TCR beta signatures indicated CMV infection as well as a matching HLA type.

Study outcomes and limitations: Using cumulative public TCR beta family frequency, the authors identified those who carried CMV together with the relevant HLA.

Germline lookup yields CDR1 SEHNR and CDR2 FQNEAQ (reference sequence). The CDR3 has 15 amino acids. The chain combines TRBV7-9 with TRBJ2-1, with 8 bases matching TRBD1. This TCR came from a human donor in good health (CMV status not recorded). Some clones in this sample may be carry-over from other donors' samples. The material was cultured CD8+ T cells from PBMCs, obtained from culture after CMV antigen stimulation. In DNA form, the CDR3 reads TGTGCCAGCAGCGGCCGGACAGGGAGCTACAATGTGCAGTTCTTC. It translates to CASSGRTGSYNVQFF.